This TCR beta chain is from a study of a mutant IDH1 vaccine in newly diagnosed glioma. Study-wide context: Eight vaccinations went to patients in weeks 1, 3, 5, 7, 11, 15, 19, 23. Vaccination started 4-6 weeks after radiotherapy alone, or with temozolomide cycles.

Sample time point: week 11, during vaccination. Doses comprised 300 ug of mutant IDH1 20-mer peptide each, plus topical imiquimod. The study enrolled donors with new WHO grade 3 or 4 IDH1-mutant, ATRX-lost astrocytomas. Profiling relied on immunoSEQ multiplex PCR, and the TCRdb table lists in-frame clones only, not all of them. The data hold some 120,000 clones, with about 82% observed a single time. Notes on this clone: Its antigen is not identified.

The receptor was derived from a man aged 40-49 years with glioma. The sequencing used PBMCs, collected from a glioma patient whose treatment included an IDH1 peptide vaccine.

The CDR3 loop reads CASSPWAVGQPQHF. The CDR3 nucleotides read TGTGCCAGCAGCCCCTGGGCGGTAGGTCAGCCCCAGCATTTT. The chain combines TRBV9 with TRBJ1-5; D is unresolved. Per germline, CDR1 SGDLS and CDR2 YYNGEE. V dropped 4 bases and J dropped 6 bases, with 14 bases sitting between them. The CDR3 is 14 amino acids.